A single sample gave rise to the 24 T cell receptor beta chains below, sequenced in a study of identical twins. Using its own MiXCR run on the 5' RACE reads, TCRdb lists one record per CDR3 protein. This sample carries hundreds of thousands of distinct CDR3 sequences, roughly 10% of them seen once, and the ten largest clones take 5% to 6.5%. Sequencing was carried out using memory (CD45RO+) T cells sorted from blood. The receptors were sampled from a woman aged 18 to 35 in good health.

This clonotype has ten or more counts. The gene calls are TRBV18 and TRBJ2-1; D not certain. The length of the CDR3 is 12 residues. CDR1 is KGHSH, CDR2 LQKENI, per germline. V shed 8 bases and J shed 10 bases, with 15 bases lying between them. CDR3 DNA: TGTGCCAGCACTTCACCATCAGCCGAGCAGTTCTTC. Its translation is CASTSPSAEQFF.

The CDR3 DNA reads as TGTGCCAGCAGCGGTGTATGGGGTAGCAATGAGCAGTTCTTC. This codes for CASSGVWGSNEQFF. The chain links TRBV9 to TRBJ2-1; D remains unclear. Germline V gene data show CDR1 as SGDLS and CDR2 as YYNGEE. The CDR3 covers 14 residues. V dropped 3 bases and J dropped 6 bases, with 13 bases sitting between them.

This clonotype turned up a few times. CDR3: CSATSGTGRNTEAFF. CDR3 nucleotides: TGCAGTGCTACCTCCGGGACAGGGAGGAACACTGAAGCTTTCTTT. The J gene is TRBJ1-1, the V gene TRBV20-1; TRBD1 agrees at 9 bases. The CDR3 runs 15 residues. J was trimmed by 1 base and V by 4 bases; bases with no gene match: 7. Per the germline V gene, CDR1 is DFQATT and CDR2 is SNEGSKA (reference sequence).

This clonotype was observed a handful of times. CDR3 in amino acids: CASRRAGTDTQYF. The CDR3 DNA follows: TGTGCCAGCAGGCGGGCAGGGACAGATACGCAGTATTTT. The chain carries TRBV7-2 and TRBJ2-3; D possibly matches TRBD1 or TRBD2 (5 bases each). CDR1 SGHTA and CDR2 FQGNSA come from the germline V gene. Trimming removed 6 bases from V and 3 bases from J, with 10 bases in between. There are 13 residues in the CDR3.

This clonotype turned up a few times. This chain connects TRBV12-3 or TRBV12-4 to TRBJ1-5, with D perhaps matching TRBD1 (6 bases). Trimming took 6 bases from V and 3 from J, leaving 15 bases between them. The CDR3 runs to 15 residues. The CDR3 coding sequence is TGTGCCAGCAGCCCCGCGGGGGCCCTCAATCAGCCCCAGCATTTT. Encoded protein: CASSPAGALNQPQHF.

The rearrangement uses TRBV12-3 or TRBV12-4 and TRBJ2-1, with D uncertain. The CDR3 loop spans 15 amino acids. V was clipped by 2 bases and J by 10 bases, with 18 bases between them. CDR3 residues: CASSLKALTLGEQFF. CDR3 coding DNA: TGTGCCAGCAGTTTAAAAGCACTGACCCTCGGGGAGCAGTTCTTC.

This clonotype was found many times. The chain is built from TRBV12-3 or TRBV12-4 and TRBJ1-1; D is ambiguous. Trimming removed 5 bases at V and 5 bases at J, with 6 bases between. There are 11 residues in the CDR3. CDR3 residues: CASSRTTEAFF. The CDR3 DNA is TGTGCCAGCAGTCGGACGACTGAAGCTTTCTTT.

This clonotype was seen only a few times. The chain links TRBV11-1 to TRBJ2-3; weak D call: TRBD2 (5 bases). Between the trimmed V and J ends, which lost 1 base and 0 bases, there was a span of 17 bases. Per the germline V gene, CDR1 is SGHAT and CDR2 is FQDESV (reference sequence). The CDR3 totals 18 residues. This CDR3 is CASSLVLSRGSSTDTQYF. CDR3 DNA sequence: TGTGCCAGCAGCTTAGTCCTTAGTCGGGGATCTAGCACAGATACGCAGTATTTT.

This clonotype was seen a handful of times. This chain connects TRBV5-5 to TRBJ2-1; D ambiguous. The CDR3 runs to 16 residues. Trimming took off 3 bases at V and 0 bases at J, with 13 bases between the two ends. CDR1 is SGHKS and CDR2 is YYEKEE in the germline V gene (reference sequence). Here the CDR3 DNA reads TGTGCCAGCAGCTCCCATAGCCGTCTCTCCTACAATGAGCAGTTCTTC. Protein product: CASSSHSRLSYNEQFF.

This clonotype was seen more than once but under ten times. The V gene is TRBV7-9, the J gene TRBJ2-3; D remains ambiguous. V lost 3 bases, J lost 0 bases, and 7 bases lay in between. Germline V CDR1 and CDR2: SEHNR, FQNEAQ (reference sequence). The CDR3 is made up of 14 amino acids. The chain's CDR3 is CASSFTVSTDTQYF. DNA for the CDR3: TGTGCCAGCAGCTTTACCGTTAGCACAGATACGCAGTATTTT.

Only a few counts were recorded for this clonotype. J is TRBJ1-2 and V is TRBV3-1; D remains unclear. Trimming stripped 1 base from V and 5 bases from J, with 14 bases between. In germline, CDR1 is LGHDT, CDR2 YNNKEL (reference sequence). This CDR3 contains 15 residues. Written as DNA, the CDR3 is TGTGCCAGCAGCCAAGGTCTGGGCGGAACTTATGGCTACACCTTC. Translating gives CASSQGLGGTYGYTF. The variable domain in full, with the rest retrieved from reference TRBV3-1 and TRBJ1-2, is DTAVSQTPKYLVTQMGNDKSIKCEQNLGHDTMYWYKQDSKKFLKIMFSYNNKELIINETVPNRFSPKSPDKAHLNLHINSLELGDSAVYFCASSQGLGGTYGYTFGSGTRLTVV.

V usage is TRBV7-8 and J usage is TRBJ2-7; 8 positions agree with TRBD1. Germline V gene data show CDR1 as SGHVS and CDR2 as FQNEAQ. The CDR3 is 13 residues long. Trimming cost V 4 bases and J 4 bases; bases outside gene matches: 3. The CDR3 is CASSWTGLYEQYF. The CDR3, as DNA: TGTGCCAGCAGCTGGACAGGGCTGTACGAGCAGTACTTC.

CDR3 in amino acids: CASSVTGLVNEQFF. The CDR3 DNA sequence: TGTGCCAGCAGTGTAACAGGGTTGGTGAATGAGCAGTTCTTC. The genes are TRBV25-1 and TRBJ2-1; a weak D match, TRBD1 (6 bases). The germline CDR1 and CDR2 sequences are MGHDK and SYGVNS. Between the trimmed V and J ends, which lost 4 bases and 7 bases, there was a span of 14 bases. The CDR3 contains 14 residues.

In its sample, this clonotype was seen a few times. The chain employs TRBV11-2 and TRBJ2-1; TRBD1 is a possible D gene (7 bases). Looked up from germline, CDR1 is SGHAT and CDR2 is FQNNGV. Trimming took 5 bases from V and 9 from J, leaving 14 bases between them. The CDR3 covers 13 residues. CDR3 sequence (DNA): TGTGCCAGCAGCCCCAGGGGGGATAGTGAGCAGTTCTTC. It specifies CASSPRGDSEQFF.

This clonotype was seen at least ten times. This chain links TRBV20-1 with TRBJ2-1; 9 bases map to TRBD2. Germline CDR1 reads DFQATT; CDR2 reads SNEGSKA (reference sequence). Trimming at V came to 0 bases and at J to 7 bases, leaving 10 bases not matched to a gene. The CDR3 totals 16 residues. The CDR3 spells CSARDFNSGGYNEQFF. The CDR3, as DNA: TGCAGTGCTAGAGATTTTAATAGCGGGGGTTATAATGAGCAGTTCTTC.

The chain carries TRBV2 and TRBJ2-2; a weak D match, TRBD2 (5 bases). Germline loops: CDR1 SNHLY, CDR2 FYNNEI. CDR3 length: 16 amino acids. V lost 3 bases to trimming and J lost 5 bases, with 16 bases between them. The CDR3 here is CASSDELGIPTGELFF. CDR3 in DNA: TGTGCCAGCAGTGACGAACTAGGAATCCCAACCGGGGAGCTGTTTTTT. The variable domain in full, with the rest retrieved from reference TRBV2 and TRBJ2-2, is EPEVTQTPSHQVTQMGQEVILRCVPISNHLYFYWYRQILGQKVEFLVSFYNNEISEKSEIFDDQFSVERPDGSNFTLKIRSTKLEDSAMYFCASSDELGIPTGELFFGEGSRLTVL.

The chain recombines TRBV20-1 with TRBJ2-6; D gene uncertain. Trimming shortened V by 0 bases and J by 0 bases, and 3 bases separated the two germline ends. The length of the CDR3 is 14 residues. Germline V gene data show CDR1 as DFQATT and CDR2 as SNEGSKA (reference sequence). CDR3: CSARELSGANVLTF. The CDR3, as DNA: TGCAGTGCTAGAGAGCTCTCTGGGGCCAACGTCCTGACTTTC.

This clonotype occurred many times. The chain has TRBV5-5 and TRBJ2-1; 8 bases fit TRBD2. V shed 4 bases and J 4 bases; nucleotides not matched to a gene: 4. This CDR3 contains 14 residues. Germline V gene data show CDR1 as SGHKS and CDR2 as YYEKEE (reference sequence). In DNA, the CDR3 is TGTGCCAGCAGCCAGACTAGCGCTTACAATGAGCAGTTCTTC. Protein product: CASSQTSAYNEQFF.

This clonotype was recorded a few times. J is TRBJ1-2 and V is TRBV18, with a tentative D call TRBD1 (6 bases). The CDR3 length is 14 residues. Between the trimmed V and J ends, which lost 3 bases and 2 bases, there was a span of 10 bases. The germline V gene has CDR1 KGHSH and CDR2 LQKENI. As DNA, the CDR3 is TGTGCCAGCTCACCCTGGACAGCGAACTATGGCTACACCTTC. It specifies CASSPWTANYGYTF.

CDR3 residues: CSAGQGSGYTF. The CDR3 DNA reads as TGCAGTGCTGGGCAGGGCTCTGGCTACACCTTC. This rearrangement joins TRBV20-1 to TRBJ1-2, with a tentative D call TRBD1 (5 bases). CDR1 and CDR2 (germline): DFQATT, SNEGSKA (reference sequence). V was pared by 5 bases and J by 7 bases, with 11 bases between. This CDR3 spans 11 amino acids.

This clonotype was observed a few times. This rearrangement joins TRBV5-4 to TRBJ2-1; TRBD1 aligns across 7 bases. Germline-derived CDR1 and CDR2 are SGHNT and YYREEE (reference sequence). Trimming removed 4 bases from V and 4 bases from J; junction bases left unmatched: 5. The CDR3 spans 14 residues. The CDR3 region has the DNA TGTGCCAGCAGCAGAGACAGGGAGTACAATGAGCAGTTCTTC. Amino acids: CASSRDREYNEQFF.

The chain joins TRBV20-1 to TRBJ2-3; TRBD1 matches at 8 bases. The CDR3 covers 15 residues. CDR1 and CDR2 from the germline V gene are DFQATT and SNEGSKA (reference sequence). Unmatched junction bases numbered 9, after V lost 4 bases and J lost 3 bases. The CDR3 DNA sequence: TGCAGTGCTACCCTGGGGACAGGTAGGACAGATACGCAGTATTTT. Translating gives CSATLGTGRTDTQYF.

The J gene is TRBJ2-7, the V gene TRBV6-1, with TRBD2 as a possible D gene (5 bases). Germline CDR1 and CDR2: MNHNS and SASEGT. V was cut by 5 bases and J by 1 base, with 9 bases left in between. The CDR3 loop spans 13 amino acids. This CDR3 reads CASSQGLSYEQYF. CDR3 nucleotides: TGTGCCAGCAGTCAAGGACTGTCCTACGAGCAGTACTTC.

This clonotype was seen a few times. V usage is TRBV5-1 and J usage is TRBJ2-7; the D gene is possibly TRBD2 (7 bases). Germline-derived CDR1 and CDR2 are SGHRS and YFSETQ. The V end lost 3 bases, the J end lost 4 bases, and 14 bases lay between the germline ends. The CDR3 length is 14 residues. CDR3 sequence reads: CASSWEGRGYEQYF. CDR3 nucleotides: TGCGCCAGCAGCTGGGAAGGGAGGGGGTACGAGCAGTACTTC.